The 26 T cell receptor beta chains presented below share a single source sample, sequenced in a study of cytomegalovirus exposure and HLA in healthy donors. The PCR contained 60 Vbeta and 13 Jbeta primers. Here immunoSEQ multiplex PCR was the method, and the copy in TCRdb shows in-frame clones only, minus some. Here the sample spans around 88,000 clones, around four fifths being singletons. Sequencing was carried out using PBMCs. The receptors here all came from a man in his fifties in good health and CMV-seropositive.

This sequence joins TRBV4-3 and TRBJ1-6; D is unresolved. The CDR3 runs 16 residues. V dropped 0 bases and J dropped 0 bases, with 6 bases sitting between them. Germline V gene lookup returns CDR1 LGHNA and CDR2 YSLEER. The CDR3 loop is CASSQEGSSYNSPLHF. The DNA for the CDR3 is TGCGCCAGCAGCCAAGAAGGGAGCTCCTATAATTCACCCCTCCACTTT.

As for this clone: One end of the junction is discordant with germline, which a read error may explain. This chain connects TRBV9 to TRBJ1-2; D gene ambiguous. The CDR3 runs to 14 residues. Germline V lookup: CDR1 SGDLS, CDR2 YYNGEE. The CDR3 loop reads CASSGRTAVYGYPF. The CDR3 region has the DNA TGTGCCAGCAGCGGGAGGACGGCAGTCTATGGCTACCCCTTC.

The chain is built from TRBV5-1 and TRBJ2-5; perhaps TRBD1 as D (7 bases). Trimming cost V 0 bases and J 2 bases, with 14 bases left between them. Germline CDR1 reads SGHRS; CDR2 reads YFSETQ. The CDR3 has 16 amino acids. The CDR3, as DNA: TGCGCCAGCAGCTTGGGGAGGGACAGCAAGCAAGAGACCCAGTACTTC. Protein product: CASSLGRDSKQETQYF.

This sequence joins TRBV7-2 and TRBJ2-2, with 11 bases identical to TRBD2. Germline V gene sequence: CDR1 SGHTA, CDR2 FQGNSA. V lost 3 bases to trimming and J lost 3 bases; unmatched junction nucleotides: 3. The length of the CDR3 is 16 residues. The chain's CDR3 is CASSFSLAGDTGELFF. CDR3 nucleotides: TGTGCCAGCAGCTTCTCACTAGCGGGGGACACCGGGGAGCTGTTTTTT.

As for this clone: The junction differs from germline at one of its ends, possibly a read error. The V gene is TRBV5-1, the J gene TRBJ1-5; possibly TRBD1 for D (5 bases). Looked up from germline, CDR1 is SGHRS and CDR2 is YFSETQ. The CDR3 runs to 13 residues. The CDR3 DNA sequence: TGCGCCAGCAGCTTGAGCCAGGGCGAGCCCCAGAATTTT. Protein: CASSLSQGEPQNF.

The chain employs TRBV7-9 and TRBJ2-1; 9 bases agree with TRBD2. The CDR3 totals 17 residues. Germline V gene sequence: CDR1 SEHNR, CDR2 FQNEAQ (reference sequence). J was trimmed by 3 bases and V by 5 bases; bases with no gene match: 11. CDR3 region: CASSLEASGDIYNEQFF. CDR3 nucleotide sequence: TGTGCCAGCAGCCTAGAGGCTAGCGGGGATATCTACAATGAGCAGTTCTTC.

CDR3 in DNA: TGCGCCAGCAGCTGGACCCAATCAGGGGAGCAGTACTTC. Translation: CASSWTQSGEQYF. The chain uses TRBV5-1 and TRBJ2-7; possibly TRBD1 for D (5 bases). This CDR3 is built from 13 residues. Looked up from germline, CDR1 is SGHRS and CDR2 is YFSETQ. V was pared by 3 bases and J by 7 bases, with 14 bases between. The full variable domain, rest sourced from reference TRBV5-1 and TRBJ2-7, is KAGVTQTPRYLIKTRGQQVTLSCSPISGHRSVSWYQQTPGQGLQFLFEYFSETQRNKGNFPGRFSGRQFSNSRSEMNVSTLELGDSALYLCASSWTQSGEQYFGPGTRLTVT.

The genes are TRBV5-5 and TRBJ2-3; maybe TRBD1 (6 bases). CDR1 and CDR2 (germline): SGHKS, YYEKEE (reference sequence). This CDR3 has 15 residues. Trimming took off 2 bases at V and 0 bases at J, with 10 bases between the two ends. Here the CDR3 DNA reads TGTGCCAGCAGCTTACCAGGGACAAGCACAGATACGCAGTATTTT. This translates into CASSLPGTSTDTQYF.

The chain employs TRBV27 and TRBJ1-6; 10 bases match TRBD1. The germline gives CDR1 MNHEY, CDR2 SMNVEV (reference sequence). J lost 5 bases, V lost 7 bases, and 8 bases had no gene match. CDR3 length: 16 residues. DNA for the CDR3: TGTGCCAGCATCCGGGGACAGGGGAGGAATAATTCACCCCTCCACTTT. It is translated as CASIRGQGRNNSPLHF.

The chain employs TRBV7-9 and TRBJ2-5, with 8 bases identical to TRBD1. The length of the CDR3 is 13 residues. CDR1 and CDR2 (germline): SEHNR, FQNEAQ (reference sequence). V was clipped by 7 bases and J by 4 bases; unmatched bases: 5. CDR3 amino acids: CASKQGVGETQYF. The CDR3 nucleotides read TGTGCCAGCAAACAGGGGGTTGGAGAGACCCAGTACTTC.

The table lists this clone with a few counts. This chain uses TRBV30 with TRBJ1-2; 8 bases align to TRBD1. CDR1 is GTSNPN and CDR2 is SVGIG in the germline V gene (reference sequence). The ends lost 0 bases at V and 7 bases at J; junction bases unmatched: 7. This CDR3 is built from 14 residues. The CDR3: CAWSVSTGGGGYTF. CDR3 DNA sequence: TGTGCCTGGAGTGTCTCCACAGGGGGAGGTGGCTACACCTTC.

The chain joins TRBV29-1 to TRBJ2-3; 8 positions agree with TRBD2. With V trimmed by 6 bases and J by 4 bases, 9 bases remained unmatched. CDR1 is SQVTM, CDR2 ANQGSEA, per germline. This CDR3 spans 14 amino acids. This chain's CDR3 is CSVAQRGSADTQYF. The CDR3 DNA sequence: TGCAGCGTGGCCCAGCGGGGGAGCGCAGATACGCAGTATTTT.

J is TRBJ2-1 and V is TRBV19; D gene uncertain. This CDR3 comprises 15 residues. Trimming took off 2 bases at V and 0 bases at J, with 8 bases between the two ends. CDR1 is LNHDA and CDR2 is SQIVND in the germline V gene (reference sequence). CDR3 sequence reads: CASSISTGSYNEQFF. As DNA, the CDR3 is TGTGCCAGTAGTATATCGACGGGCTCCTACAATGAGCAGTTCTTC.

The chain employs TRBV20-1 and TRBJ2-7; 8 nucleotides agree with TRBD1. In germline, CDR1 is DFQATT, CDR2 SNEGSKA (reference sequence). The length of the CDR3 is 11 residues. The J segment lost 3 bases and the V segment lost 5 bases, leaving 0 bases of the junction unmatched. CDR3 region: CSAGQGYEQYF. Here the CDR3 DNA reads TGCAGTGCTGGACAGGGCTACGAGCAGTACTTC.

The chain recombines TRBV5-5 with TRBJ2-6; 8 bases fit TRBD2. Germline V lookup: CDR1 SGHKS, CDR2 YYEKEE (reference sequence). The CDR3 loop spans 16 amino acids. V was pared by 1 base and J by 3 bases, with 3 bases of the junction left unmatched. The DNA of the CDR3 is TGTGCCAGCAGCTTGCTCGGGGGGGTTGGGGCCAACGTCCTGACTTTC. Its protein is CASSLLGGVGANVLTF. The variable domain in full, with the rest retrieved from reference TRBV5-5 and TRBJ2-6, is DAGVTQSPTHLIKTRGQQVTLRCSPISGHKSVSWYQQVLGQGPQFIFQYYEKEERGRGNFPDRFSARQFPNYSSELNVNALLLGDSALYLCASSLLGGVGANVLTFGAGSRLTVL.

The chain carries TRBV7-2 and TRBJ1-2; D gene unclear. V lost 5 bases, J lost 2 bases, and 9 bases lay in between. Germline lookup yields CDR1 SGHTA and CDR2 FQGNSA. The CDR3 runs to 13 residues. The CDR3 loop reads CASSQRENYGYTF. The CDR3 coding sequence is TGTGCCAGCAGCCAGCGGGAGAACTATGGCTACACCTTC.

The chain has TRBV10-3 and TRBJ1-6, with 7 bases lining up with TRBD1. The V gene's germline CDR1 is ENHRY and CDR2 SYGVKD. The V gene end was trimmed by 4 bases and the J gene end by 0 bases; junction bases not matched to a gene: 9. The length of the CDR3 is 18 residues. The CDR3 protein is CAISGATGISSYNSPLHF. The DNA of the CDR3 is TGTGCCATCAGTGGGGCGACAGGGATTAGCTCCTATAATTCACCCCTCCACTTT.

Details on this clone: Germline and junction disagree at one end, which may indicate a read error. This chain uses TRBV7-7 with TRBJ2-5; 10 nucleotides agree with TRBD2. The germline V gene has CDR1 SSHAT and CDR2 FNYEAQ (reference sequence). This CDR3 is built from 16 residues. The CDR3 region has the DNA TGTGCTAGCACACCACTTAGCGGGGGGACACAAGAGACCCAGTACTTC. It codes for CASTPLSGGTQETQYF.

In nucleotides, the CDR3 is TGTGCCAGCAACCAACAGGGGGCCTATAATTCACCCCTCCACTTT. It is translated as CASNQQGAYNSPLHF. The gene calls are TRBV5-8 and TRBJ1-6; 8 bases map to TRBD1. From germline, CDR1 is SGHTS and CDR2 YDEGEE. V lost 6 bases to trimming and J lost 2 bases; unmatched junction nucleotides: 4. CDR3 length equals 15 residues.

The gene calls are TRBV7-9 and TRBJ2-7, with 8 bases aligning to TRBD1. CDR3 length: 15 amino acids. Trimming took 1 base from V and 3 from J; bases not matched to a gene: 5. Germline CDR1 SEHNR, CDR2 FQNEAQ (reference sequence). The CDR3 spells CASSLVGQGLYEQYF. In DNA, the CDR3 is TGTGCCAGCAGCTTAGTAGGACAGGGCCTCTACGAGCAGTACTTC.

The chain carries TRBV6-5 and TRBJ1-1; the D is unclear. The germline CDR1 and CDR2 sequences are MNHEY and SVGAGI. V was trimmed by 6 bases and J by 7 bases, leaving 9 bases between them. The CDR3 covers 11 residues. CDR3 bases: TGTGCCAGCAGGAGCCCGGGTGAAGCTTTCTTT. This sequence encodes CASRSPGEAFF.

The genes are TRBV19 and TRBJ1-5, with no clear D. The CDR3 is 12 amino acids. Germline loops: CDR1 LNHDA, CDR2 SQIVND (reference sequence). Trimming shortened V by 3 bases and J by 6 bases, and 6 bases separated the two germline ends. CDR3 sequence reads: CASSIRVQPQHF. The CDR3 nucleotides read TGTGCCAGTAGTATCCGGGTTCAGCCCCAGCATTTT.

This clone was seen more than once but under ten times. The chain uses TRBV27 and TRBJ1-6; the D gene is possibly TRBD1 (6 bases). V dropped 6 bases and J dropped 9 bases, with 15 bases sitting between them. The CDR3 runs to 14 residues. Germline CDR1 MNHEY, CDR2 SMNVEV (reference sequence). As DNA, the CDR3 is TGTGCCAGCAGGTCAGGGGTACCGAGTTCACCCCTCCACTTT. It yields the protein CASRSGVPSSPLHF.

V gene TRBV27 combines with J gene TRBJ2-7; D gene uncertain. Trimming removed 10 bases at V and 4 bases at J, with 11 bases between. The CDR3 totals 11 residues. Germline V gene data show CDR1 as MNHEY and CDR2 as SMNVEV (reference sequence). The CDR3 here is CATQSRYEQYF. The CDR3 nucleotides are TGTGCCACCCAGTCCAGGTACGAGCAGTACTTC.

This clone was observed a few times. The chain is built from TRBV9 and TRBJ2-3; 10 bases match TRBD1. With 4 bases clipped from V and 4 bases from J, the junction kept 12 bases outside the gene matches. The CDR3 spans 17 residues. Per the germline V gene, CDR1 is SGDLS and CDR2 is YYNGEE. The CDR3 reads CASSRLTGTGVADTQYF. In nucleotides, the CDR3 is TGTGCCAGCAGCAGACTGACCGGGACAGGGGTTGCAGATACGCAGTATTTT.

This chain links TRBV4-3 with TRBJ2-1; D may be TRBD1 (5 bases). Trimming pared 0 bases from V and 5 bases from J, leaving 11 bases between. The CDR3 runs to 15 residues. Germline V gene data show CDR1 as LGHNA and CDR2 as YSLEER. The CDR3 DNA reads TGCGCCAGCAGCCAAGAACTACAGGTCAACAATGAGCAGTTCTTC. It codes for CASSQELQVNNEQFF.